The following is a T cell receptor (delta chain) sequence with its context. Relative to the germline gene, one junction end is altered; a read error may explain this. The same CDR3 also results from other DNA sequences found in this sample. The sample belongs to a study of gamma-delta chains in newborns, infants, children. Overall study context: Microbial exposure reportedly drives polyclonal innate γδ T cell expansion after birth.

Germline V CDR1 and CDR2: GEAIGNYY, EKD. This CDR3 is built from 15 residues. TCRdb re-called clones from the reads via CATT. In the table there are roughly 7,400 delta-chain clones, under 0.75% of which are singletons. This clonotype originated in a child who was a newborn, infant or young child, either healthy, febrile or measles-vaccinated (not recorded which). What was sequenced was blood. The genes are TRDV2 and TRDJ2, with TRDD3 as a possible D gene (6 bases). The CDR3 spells CACVRDNRLTAHLFF. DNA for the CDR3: TGTGCCTGTGTCCGGGATAACCGCTTGACAGCACACCTCTTCTTT.